This T cell receptor beta chain was recorded in a study of blood T cells in healthy people across ages. Regarding this clonotype: Mismatch with germline at one junction end may stem from a read error.

The length of the CDR3 is 15 residues. Germline loops: CDR1 DFQATT, CDR2 SNEGSKA (reference sequence). A second about 7 to 11 cycle PCR used barcoded and J-beta primers. Sequencing of every sample gave 2.5 million or more CDR3-containing paired-end reads. TCRdb reprocessed the 5' RACE reads via MiXCR and lists one record per CDR3 protein. The sample lists some 760,000 distinct CDR3 sequences; approximately 25% were seen once. These sequences were also reported in another study, on T cells of mothers and their children. That paper notes: RNA was extracted, and all of it went into cDNA synthesis at roughly 1.4 ug per 15 ul.

Sequencing used blood. The sequence was collected from a boy aged 5-17 years in good health. The chain carries TRBV20-1 and TRBJ2-2; TRBD2 matches 11 bases. CDR3 coding DNA: TGCAGTGCTAGCGTTAGCGGGGGGGCAACCGGGGAGATGTTTTTT. It codes for CSASVSGGATGEMFF.